This entry lists 7 T cell receptor beta chains sequenced from one sample in a study of T cells in Graves' hyperthyroidism and ophthalmopathy. Using RNA transcripts as the source, TCR beta CDR3 regions were amplified. The HTBI set primed first-round TCR CDR3 RT-PCR. TCRdb re-derived calls from the multiplex PCR reads in MiXCR, one entry per CDR3 protein. The sample has a few hundred thousand distinct CDR3 sequences; just over 45% are singletons. Sample: peripheral blood or thyroid tissue (not recorded which). The receptors were gathered from an adult woman with Graves' disease, either hyperthyroidism or ophthalmopathy (not recorded which).

V is TRBV15 and J is TRBJ1-5; the match to TRBD1 covers 7 bases. CDR1 and CDR2 (germline): LNHNV, YYDKDF (reference sequence). The CDR3 length is 14 residues. Trimming cost V 4 bases and J 4 bases; bases outside gene matches: 4. The CDR3 bases are TGTGCCACCAGCAAGGGACAGAATAATCAGCCCCAGCATTTT. Its translation is CATSKGQNNQPQHF.

J is TRBJ2-5 and V is TRBV29-1; D gene unclear. Germline CDR1 and CDR2: SQVTM and ANQGSEA. V was cut by 6 bases and J by 0 bases, with 11 bases left in between. There are 13 residues in the CDR3. CDR3 nucleotides: TGCAGCGTCGTCAATACGAACCAAGAGACCCAGTACTTC. Translated, it gives CSVVNTNQETQYF.

This clonotype was picked up one time. This chain links TRBV7-3 with TRBJ1-5, with D perhaps TRBD1 (5 bases). V shed 6 bases and J shed 7 bases, with 19 bases lying between them. The CDR3 is made up of 15 amino acids. Germline CDR1 and CDR2: SGHTA and FQGTGA. CDR3 region: CASSDDSTRDQPQHF. CDR3 nucleotides: TGTGCCAGCAGTGACGACTCTACGAGGGACCAGCCCCAGCATTTT.

This chain joins TRBV2 and TRBJ1-5; D is ambiguous. CDR1 is SNHLY, CDR2 FYNNEI, per germline. The CDR3 has 15 amino acids. V was cut by 9 bases and J by 7 bases, with 22 bases left in between. The CDR3 is CASTTSGRAEQPQHF. CDR3 nucleotides: TGTGCCAGTACCACTAGCGGGAGGGCCGAGCAGCCCCAGCATTTT.

In this sample, this clonotype turned up many times. This chain uses TRBV10-2 with TRBJ1-4, with TRBD1 matching over 9 bases. The CDR3 contains 16 residues. CDR1 is WSHSY, CDR2 SAAADI, per germline. J was trimmed by 4 bases and V by 6 bases; bases with no gene match: 9. CDR3 DNA sequence: TGCGCCAGCAGGGGAGACAGGGGGTACCTTAATGAAAAACTGTTTTTT. Residues: CASRGDRGYLNEKLFF.

This clonotype was detected many times. V usage is TRBV6-5 and J usage is TRBJ1-3, with no clear D. Between the trimmed V and J ends, which lost 2 bases and 9 bases, there was a span of 8 bases. CDR1 and CDR2 from the germline V gene are MNHEY and SVGAGI. The CDR3 has 12 residues. The CDR3 region is CASSYGRGTIYF. For the CDR3, the DNA is TGTGCCAGCAGTTACGGCAGAGGCACCATATATTTT.

This clonotype was counted at least ten times. J is TRBJ2-2 and V is TRBV11-1, with no clear D. The germline V gene has CDR1 SGHAT and CDR2 FQDESV (reference sequence). The CDR3 extends over 15 amino acids. With 1 base removed from V and 4 bases from J, the gap between germline ends came to 10 bases. The CDR3 DNA follows: TGTGCCAGCAGCTTAGTCGTCGGTATCACCGGGGAGCTGTTTTTT. Its translation: CASSLVVGITGELFF. The complete variable domain, with remaining parts taken from reference TRBV11-1 and TRBJ2-2, reads EAEVAQSPRYKITEKSQAVAFWCDPISGHATLYWYRQILGQGPELLVQFQDESVVDDSQLPKDRFSAERLKGVDSTLKIQPAELGDSAMYLCASSLVVGITGELFFGEGSRLTVL.